This T cell receptor beta chain is drawn from a study of blood T cell repertoires in COVID-19. Study-level information: T cells, B-cell-depleted T cells, or PBMCs provided the cDNA or gDNA that served as material.

Across under 25 US areas, participants ranged in age from about 18 to 90 years. Measured with immunoSEQ multiplex PCR; TCRdb has only the in-frame clones, and not every one. This sample has about 280,000 clones; about 90% occur once, and the top ten carry 4.1%. The receptor's source is a woman in her twenties or thirties with acute COVID-19. The sample taken for sequencing was PBMCs or T cells enriched from blood (not recorded which).

The DNA for the CDR3 is TGTGCCAGCAGTTATGATAGGAGTGAAGCTTTCTTT. Translating gives CASSYDRSEAFF. This chain links TRBV6-5 with TRBJ1-1; D unclear. In germline, CDR1 is MNHEY, CDR2 SVGAGI. The CDR3 consists of 12 residues. V was pared by 3 bases and J by 7 bases, with 9 bases between.